The TCR beta chain under discussion was sequenced for a study of cytomegalovirus exposure and HLA in healthy donors. 60 Vbeta and 13 Jbeta primers were used in PCR. Measured with immunoSEQ multiplex PCR; TCRdb has only the in-frame clones, and not every one. The sample data list 53,000 or so clones. The V gene lost 11 bases and the J gene lost 3 bases, with 15 bases spanning the gap. The CDR3 is 13 amino acids. CDR1 MNHEY and CDR2 SVGAGI come from the germline V gene. Sequencing was carried out using PBMCs. The V gene is TRBV6-5, the J gene TRBJ2-3; D not certain. This clonotype was sampled from a man aged 18 to 29 in good health and CMV-seropositive. The DNA of the CDR3 is TGTGCCGTCACCGGAGACTCTACAGATACGCAGTATTTT. Encoded protein: CAVTGDSTDTQYF.